These 6 T cell receptor beta chains were sequenced from one sample in a study of identifying expanded T cells in peripheral blood. Produced via immunoSEQ multiplex PCR; TCRdb's table is partial and in-frame only. The sample has 65,000 to 95,000 clones, about 90% seen once. The material sequenced was blood. The origin of the receptors is a person between 18 and 75 years old in good health.

This chain connects TRBV7-9 to TRBJ2-7, with 10 bases identical to TRBD1. Germline V gene data show CDR1 as SEHNR and CDR2 as FQNEAQ (reference sequence). Unmatched junction bases numbered 7, after V lost 5 bases and J lost 3 bases. This CDR3 is built from 15 residues. In DNA, the CDR3 is TGTGCCAGCAGCCATGCTCGGGACAGGGGCTACGAGCAGTACTTC. Translated, it gives CASSHARDRGYEQYF. Using reference TRBV7-9 and TRBJ2-7 for the parts outside the CDR3, the full variable domain is DTGVSQNPRHKITKRGQNVTFRCDPISEHNRLYWYRQTLGQGPEFLTYFQNEAQLEKSRLLSDRFSAERPKGSFSTLEIQRTEQGDSAMYLCASSHARDRGYEQYFGPGTRLTVT.

This chain uses TRBV7-9 with TRBJ2-2; D gene uncertain. Per germline, CDR1 SEHNR and CDR2 FQNEAQ (reference sequence). V was trimmed by 5 bases and J by 0 bases, leaving 13 bases between them. The CDR3 extends over 16 amino acids. The DNA of the CDR3 is TGTGCCAGCAGCCAAACAGTACAAGCGAACACCGGGGAGCTGTTTTTT. Amino acids: CASSQTVQANTGELFF.

The chain links TRBV18 to TRBJ1-2; possible D gene TRBD1, 6 bases. Germline V lookup: CDR1 KGHSH, CDR2 LQKENI. This CDR3 is built from 14 residues. V lost 6 bases and J 6 bases, leaving 17 bases between the germline ends. In DNA form, the CDR3 reads TGTGCCAGCTCCCGGAGTGGGGGCGTTGATGGCTACACCTTC. It translates to CASSRSGGVDGYTF.

The chain employs TRBV7-3 and TRBJ1-2; D call uncertain. Trimming took off 5 bases at V and 8 bases at J, with 15 bases between the two ends. Germline lookup yields CDR1 SGHTA and CDR2 FQGTGA. CDR3 length: 13 amino acids. In DNA form, the CDR3 reads TGTGCCAGCAGCGCAAATGGCCGGGGAGGCTACACCTTC. Amino acid sequence: CASSANGRGGYTF. Full variable domain (outside the CDR3, taken from reference TRBV7-3 and TRBJ1-2): GAGVSQTPSNKVTEKGKYVELRCDPISGHTALYWYRQSLGQGPEFLIYFQGTGAADDSGLPNDRFFAVRPEGSVSTLKIQRTERGDSAVYLCASSANGRGGYTFGSGTRLTVV.

This clone is a singleton in its sample. The V and J genes are TRBV25-1 and TRBJ1-4; D possibly corresponds to TRBD1 (6 bases). The CDR3 extends over 18 amino acids. The V gene's germline CDR1 is MGHDK and CDR2 SYGVNS. Trimming cost V 3 bases and J 7 bases, with 24 bases left between them. CDR3 DNA: TGTGCCAGCAGTGACCTGACCGACCGGACAGCGCCGGGTGAAAAACTGTTTTTT. This encodes CASSDLTDRTAPGEKLFF.

The chain joins TRBV9 to TRBJ2-1, with TRBD2 matching 8 bases. CDR3 size: 14 residues. Germline V gene sequence: CDR1 SGDLS, CDR2 YYNGEE. Germline trimming cut 5 bases from V and 7 bases from J; bases unmatched to any gene: 8. The CDR3 spells CASSPRGGGNEQFF. DNA for the CDR3: TGTGCCAGCAGTCCCCGGGGGGGAGGGAATGAGCAGTTCTTC.